Detailed here is one TCR beta chain. The antigen it recognizes is unknown. The record has no base qualities; no much larger clone is one base away. The data belong to a study of blood T cell repertoires in COVID-19 (TCRdb year 2020). About the study as a whole: Samples covering the acute and convalescent phases of COVID-19 were provided by collaborators in the United States, Italy and Spain. The material from the prospective study consisted of cDNA or gDNA derived from T cells, B-cell-depleted T cells, or PBMCs. Subjects who had been exposed to COVID-19, were actively infected with it, or had recovered from it provided the deeply sampled blood TCRbeta repertoires that made up the dataset. The repertoires were released in a freely available public database intended as a resource for research on the immune response to SARS-CoV-2. The samples were drawn from two sources: the first 160 participants of the ongoing ImmuneRACE study, and approximately 1,300 subjects contributed by 6 global collaborators. Sample metadata almost always included a de-identified subject ID, COVID-19 status, age in years and sex. Where available, HLA class I and class II types were taken from metadata supplied by the sample provider and were not determined by assay-based typing.

TCRbeta CDR3 regions were amplified from genomic DNA by means of the immunoSEQ Assay, a bias-controlled multiplex PCR. The paper's processing steps were these. Within the assay, amplification of reference gene primers was used to estimate how many nucleated cells each sample contained. To quantify the absolute abundance of each unique TCRbeta CDR3 rearrangement, sequence reads were collapsed and filtered. For each sample, productive Simpson clonality was calculated by taking the square root of Simpson's diversity index across productive rearrangements. The immuneACCESS repertoire file appears here via TCRdb, limited to in-frame rearrangements. These files lack a portion of the clones; in checked studies, under half of the deficit traces to unresolved V genes, and the cause of the others is not known. The DNA was the basis for D and trimming; V, J and clone size are from that table. This sample has approximately 400,000 clones in its table, and around 87% of those were observed once. The ten biggest clones cover about 1.5% of the sample.

From cysteine to phenylalanine, the CDR3 is 15 amino acids long. CDR3 DNA is the only sequence kept; it has 45 bases, read in frame from the first base. V lost 5 bases and J lost 4 bases; the stretch between them is 18 bases long. The germline V gene (reference sequence) provides CDR1 SEHNR and CDR2 FQNEAQ. Participants in the prospective study were enrolled through a virtual design, were aged about 18 to 100 years, and lived in some 24 United States geographic areas. In the prospective study, cohorts were assigned on the basis of participant-reported clinical history obtained from a screening survey and a study questionnaire. Recovered participants in ImmuneRACE Cohort 3 were defined as having two consecutive negative NP/OP PCR tests, clearance from a healthcare professional, or resolution of symptoms. Mobile phlebotomists in the prospective study collected whole blood, serum and a nasopharyngeal or oropharyngeal swab from every participant. Prospective study participants could optionally give additional blood draws and questionnaires over an approximately 2-month period. Prospective study blood samples were shipped either frozen or at room temperature before DNA extraction.

Results and caveats for the whole study, not just this receptor: The amount of clinical and demographic metadata varied by source and participant and was provided uncurated.

Specimen: PBMCs or T cells enriched from blood (not recorded which). Here the chain combines TRBV7-9 and TRBJ2-7; TRBD1 is possibly the D segment (6 matching bases). The receptor was derived from a man aged 25 to 40 who had recovered from COVID-19. The DNA is TGTGCCAGCAGCCAAAGGACAGAGGGATTGTACGAGCAGTACTTC. Its translation is CASSQRTEGLYEQYF.